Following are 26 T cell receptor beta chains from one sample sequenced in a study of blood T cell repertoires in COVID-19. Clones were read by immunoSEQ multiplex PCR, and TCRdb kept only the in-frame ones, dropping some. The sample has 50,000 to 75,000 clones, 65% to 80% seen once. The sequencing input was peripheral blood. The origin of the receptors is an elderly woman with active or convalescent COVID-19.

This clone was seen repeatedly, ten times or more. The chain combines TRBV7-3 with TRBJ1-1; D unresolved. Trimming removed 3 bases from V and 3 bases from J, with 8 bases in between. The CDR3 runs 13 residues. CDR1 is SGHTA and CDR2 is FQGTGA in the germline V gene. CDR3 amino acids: CASSLTGYTEAFF. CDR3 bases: TGTGCCAGCAGCTTGACGGGGTACACTGAAGCTTTCTTT.

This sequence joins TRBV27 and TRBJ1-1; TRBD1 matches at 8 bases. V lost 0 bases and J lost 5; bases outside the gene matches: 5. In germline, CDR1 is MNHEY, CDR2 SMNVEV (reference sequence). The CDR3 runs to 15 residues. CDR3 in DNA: TGTGCCAGCAGTTTATCTGGACAGGGATGGACTGAAGCTTTCTTT. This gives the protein CASSLSGQGWTEAFF.

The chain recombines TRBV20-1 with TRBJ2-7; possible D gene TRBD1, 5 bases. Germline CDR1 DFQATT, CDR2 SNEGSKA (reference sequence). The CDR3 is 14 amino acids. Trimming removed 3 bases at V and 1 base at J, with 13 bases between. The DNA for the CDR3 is TGCAGTGCTAGTCAAGGGGCCGGGTCCTACGAGCAGTACTTC. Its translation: CSASQGAGSYEQYF.

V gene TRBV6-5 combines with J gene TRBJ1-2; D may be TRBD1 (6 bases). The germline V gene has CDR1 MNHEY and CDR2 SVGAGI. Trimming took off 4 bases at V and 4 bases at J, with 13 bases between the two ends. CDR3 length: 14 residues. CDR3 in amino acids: CASSSGQGTYGYTF. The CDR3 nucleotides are TGTGCCAGCAGTTCGGGGCAGGGGACCTATGGCTACACCTTC.

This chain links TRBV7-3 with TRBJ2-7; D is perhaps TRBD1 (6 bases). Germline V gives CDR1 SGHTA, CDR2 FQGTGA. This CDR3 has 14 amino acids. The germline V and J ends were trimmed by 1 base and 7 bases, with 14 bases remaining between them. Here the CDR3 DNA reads TGTGCCAGCAGCTTAAGGGGGCCCGGGACAGAGCAGTACTTC. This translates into CASSLRGPGTEQYF.

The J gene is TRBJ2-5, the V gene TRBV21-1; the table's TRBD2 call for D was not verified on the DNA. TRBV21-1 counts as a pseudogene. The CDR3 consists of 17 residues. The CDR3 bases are TGTGCCAGCAGCAAAGCGGCCCAGCGGGGGGGCCAAGAGACCCAGTACTTC. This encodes CASSKAAQRGGQETQYF.

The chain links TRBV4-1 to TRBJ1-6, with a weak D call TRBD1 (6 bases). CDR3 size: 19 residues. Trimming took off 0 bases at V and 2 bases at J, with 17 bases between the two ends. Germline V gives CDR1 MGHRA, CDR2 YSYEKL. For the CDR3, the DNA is TGCGCCAGCAGCCAAGAGGGCAGGGGAATTGGCCCCTATAATTCACCCCTCCACTTT. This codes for CASSQEGRGIGPYNSPLHF.

DNA of the CDR3: TGCGCCAGCAGCTTCGGACAGGGCACAGATACGCAGTATTTT. Protein: CASSFGQGTDTQYF. The gene calls are TRBV5-1 and TRBJ2-3; TRBD1 matches 7 bases. This CDR3 comprises 14 residues. Trimming took 2 bases from V and 1 from J; bases not matched to a gene: 1. In germline, CDR1 is SGHRS, CDR2 YFSETQ.

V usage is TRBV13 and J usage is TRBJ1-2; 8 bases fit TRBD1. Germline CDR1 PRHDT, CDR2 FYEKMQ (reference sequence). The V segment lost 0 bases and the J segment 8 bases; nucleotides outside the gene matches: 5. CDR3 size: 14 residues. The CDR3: CASSLGDRVGGYTF. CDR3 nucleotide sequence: TGTGCCAGCAGCTTAGGGGACAGGGTCGGCGGCTACACCTTC.

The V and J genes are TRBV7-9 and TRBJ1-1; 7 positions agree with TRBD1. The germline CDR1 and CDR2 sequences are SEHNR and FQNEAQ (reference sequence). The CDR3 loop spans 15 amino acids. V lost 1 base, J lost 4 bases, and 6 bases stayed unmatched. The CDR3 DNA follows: TGTGCCAGCAGCTTAGAGGGGGCTGGGAGCACTGAAGCTTTCTTT. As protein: CASSLEGAGSTEAFF.

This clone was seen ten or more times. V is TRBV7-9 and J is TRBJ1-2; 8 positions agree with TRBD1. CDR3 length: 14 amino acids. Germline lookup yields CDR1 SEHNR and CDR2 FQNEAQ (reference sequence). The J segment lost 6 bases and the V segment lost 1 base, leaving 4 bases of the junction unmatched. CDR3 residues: CASSLDRGADGYTF. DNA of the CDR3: TGTGCCAGCAGCTTAGACAGGGGGGCAGATGGCTACACCTTC. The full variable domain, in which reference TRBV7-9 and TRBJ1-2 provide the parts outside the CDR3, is DTGVSQNPRHKITKRGQNVTFRCDPISEHNRLYWYRQTLGQGPEFLTYFQNEAQLEKSRLLSDRFSAERPKGSFSTLEIQRTEQGDSAMYLCASSLDRGADGYTFGSGTRLTVV.

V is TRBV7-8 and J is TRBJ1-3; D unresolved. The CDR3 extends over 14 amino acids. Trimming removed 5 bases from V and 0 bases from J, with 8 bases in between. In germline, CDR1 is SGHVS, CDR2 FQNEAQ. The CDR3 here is CASSPFFSGNTIYF. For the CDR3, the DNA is TGTGCCAGCAGCCCCTTTTTCTCTGGAAACACCATATATTTT.

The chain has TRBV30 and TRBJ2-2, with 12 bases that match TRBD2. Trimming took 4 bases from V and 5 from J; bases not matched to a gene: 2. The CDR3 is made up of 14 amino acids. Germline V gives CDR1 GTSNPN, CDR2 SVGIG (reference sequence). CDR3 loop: CAWNLAGGTGELFF. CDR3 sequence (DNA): TGTGCCTGGAATCTAGCGGGGGGGACCGGGGAGCTGTTTTTT.

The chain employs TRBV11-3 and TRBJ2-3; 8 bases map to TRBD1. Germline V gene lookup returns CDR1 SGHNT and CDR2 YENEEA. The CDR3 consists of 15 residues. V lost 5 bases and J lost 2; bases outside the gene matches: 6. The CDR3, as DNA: TGTGCCAGCAGCGATCGGACAGGGAACACAGATACGCAGTATTTT. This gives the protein CASSDRTGNTDTQYF.

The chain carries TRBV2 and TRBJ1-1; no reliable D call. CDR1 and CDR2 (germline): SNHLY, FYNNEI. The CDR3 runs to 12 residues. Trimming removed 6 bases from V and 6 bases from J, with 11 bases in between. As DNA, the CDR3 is TGTGCCAGCAGGACACTAGGAGCTGAAGCTTTCTTT. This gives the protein CASRTLGAEAFF.

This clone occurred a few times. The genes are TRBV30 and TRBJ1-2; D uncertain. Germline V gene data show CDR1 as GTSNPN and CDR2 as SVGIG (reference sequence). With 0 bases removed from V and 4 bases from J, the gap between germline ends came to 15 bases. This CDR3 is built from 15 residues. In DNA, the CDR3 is TGTGCCTGGAGTGTACCGCGACATCTTACCTATGGCTACACCTTC. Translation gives CAWSVPRHLTYGYTF.

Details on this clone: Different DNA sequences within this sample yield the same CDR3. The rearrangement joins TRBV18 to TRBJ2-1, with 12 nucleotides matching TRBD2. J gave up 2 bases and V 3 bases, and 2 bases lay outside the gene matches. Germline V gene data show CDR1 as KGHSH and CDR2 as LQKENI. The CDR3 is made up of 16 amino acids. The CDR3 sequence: CASSPPSGGAYNEQFF. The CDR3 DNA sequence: TGTGCCAGCTCACCCCCTAGCGGGGGGGCCTACAATGAGCAGTTCTTC. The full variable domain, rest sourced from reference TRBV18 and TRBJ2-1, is NAGVMQNPRHLVRRRGQEARLRCSPMKGHSHVYWYRQLPEEGLKFMVYLQKENIIDESGMPKERFSAEFPKEGPSILRIQQVVRGDSAAYFCASSPPSGGAYNEQFFGPGTRLTVL.

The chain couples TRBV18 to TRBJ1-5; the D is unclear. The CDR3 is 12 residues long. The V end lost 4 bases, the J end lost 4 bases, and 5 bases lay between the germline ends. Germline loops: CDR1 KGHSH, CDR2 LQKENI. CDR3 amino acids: CASSRENQPQHF. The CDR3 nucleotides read TGTGCCAGCTCACGCGAAAATCAGCCCCAGCATTTT.

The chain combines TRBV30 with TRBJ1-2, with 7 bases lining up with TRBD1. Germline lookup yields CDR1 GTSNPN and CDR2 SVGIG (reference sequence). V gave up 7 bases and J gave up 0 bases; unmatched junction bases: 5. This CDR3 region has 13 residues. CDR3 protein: CAFNRGTNYGYTF. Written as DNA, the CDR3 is TGTGCCTTTAACAGGGGAACTAACTATGGCTACACCTTC.

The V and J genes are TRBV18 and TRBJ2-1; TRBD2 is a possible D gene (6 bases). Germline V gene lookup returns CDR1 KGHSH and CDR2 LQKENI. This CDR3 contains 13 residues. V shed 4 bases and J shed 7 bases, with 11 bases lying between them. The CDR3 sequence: CASSRGLENEQFF. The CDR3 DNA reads TGTGCCAGCTCACGGGGACTCGAAAATGAGCAGTTCTTC.

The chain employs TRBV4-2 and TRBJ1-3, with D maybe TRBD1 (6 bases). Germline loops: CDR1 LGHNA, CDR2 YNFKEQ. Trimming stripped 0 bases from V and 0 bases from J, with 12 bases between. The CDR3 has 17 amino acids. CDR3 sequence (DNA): TGTGCCAGCAGCCAAGAAAAGGGGACAAGCTCTGGAAACACCATATATTTT. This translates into CASSQEKGTSSGNTIYF.

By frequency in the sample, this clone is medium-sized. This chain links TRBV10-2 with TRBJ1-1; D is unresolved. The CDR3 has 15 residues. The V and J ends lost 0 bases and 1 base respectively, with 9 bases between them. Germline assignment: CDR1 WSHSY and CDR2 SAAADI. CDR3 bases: TGCGCCAGCAGTGAGTCGCTTGAGGGGAACACTGAAGCTTTCTTT. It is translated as CASSESLEGNTEAFF.

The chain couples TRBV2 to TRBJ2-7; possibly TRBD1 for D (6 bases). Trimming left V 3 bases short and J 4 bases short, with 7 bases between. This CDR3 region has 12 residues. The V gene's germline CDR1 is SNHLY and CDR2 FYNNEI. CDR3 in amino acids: CASSDQGYEQYF. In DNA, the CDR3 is TGTGCCAGCAGTGACCAGGGGTACGAGCAGTACTTC.

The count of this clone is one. The CDR3 bases are TGTGCCAGCAGGGATAGCAGGGGGCTGCAAGCCCTCTATGGCTACACCTTC. Amino acids: CASRDSRGLQALYGYTF. The rearrangement joins TRBV27 to TRBJ1-2, with 8 positions matching TRBD1. V trimming: 6 bases; J trimming: 4 bases; junction bases outside the gene matches: 16. CDR3 length: 17 residues. Per the germline V gene, CDR1 is MNHEY and CDR2 is SMNVEV (reference sequence).

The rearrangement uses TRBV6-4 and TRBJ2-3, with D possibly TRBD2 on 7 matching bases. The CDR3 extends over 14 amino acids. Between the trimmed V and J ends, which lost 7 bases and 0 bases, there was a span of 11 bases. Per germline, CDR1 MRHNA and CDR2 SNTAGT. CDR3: CASMGGPSTDTQYF. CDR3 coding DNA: TGTGCCAGCATGGGGGGGCCCAGCACAGATACGCAGTATTTT.

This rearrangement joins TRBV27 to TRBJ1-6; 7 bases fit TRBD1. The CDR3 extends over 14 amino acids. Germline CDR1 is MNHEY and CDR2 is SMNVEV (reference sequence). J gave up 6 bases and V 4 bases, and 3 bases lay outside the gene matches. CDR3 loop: CASSSDRVNSPLHF. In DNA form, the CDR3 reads TGTGCCAGCAGTTCCGACAGGGTTAATTCACCCCTCCACTTT.